This T cell receptor beta chain originates from a study of shared clonotypes between healthy human individuals. Assay: immunoSEQ multiplex PCR; the TCRdb copy retains only in-frame clones and omits some. The sample gives about 2.3 million clones, about 90% of which show up once; around 0.4% is in the top ten. The CDR3 has 13 amino acids. Germline V gene lookup returns CDR1 MNHEY and CDR2 SVGAGI. Deletions cut 2 bases from V and 10 bases from J, with 9 bases between. The V gene is TRBV6-5, the J gene TRBJ1-6, with a possible D match to TRBD1 (5 bases). The specimen was naive CD4+ T cells from PBMCs. Subset denoted: CD45RA+ positively selected. The sequence was collected from a man between 18 and 29 years old in good health. Some clones in this sample may be carry-over from other donors' samples. The CDR3 sequence: CASSYQGGSPLHF. Written as DNA, the CDR3 is TGTGCCAGCAGTTACCAGGGCGGGTCACCCCTCCACTTT.